This TCR beta chain was found in a study of identical twins listed by TCRdb under 2016. Describing the broader study: The study deep-sequenced TCR alpha and beta repertoires from monozygotic twins, unrelated adults of various ages and cord blood to test whether fetal clonotypes persist. To rule out contamination, replicate twin experiments were performed at different times with different library preparation protocols.

Only healthy Caucasian donors were included. Three pairs of female monozygotic twins, all aged about 18 to 30 years, made up the twin cohort. Miltenyi CD45RO+ enrichment and human naive T-cell isolation kits were used to isolate memory (CD45RO+) and naive T cells from PBMC. Study-level results and caveats: A weaker excess of twin sharing was found in beta out-of-frame sequences because the signal-to-noise ratio was lowered by fewer shared sequences. Because the same donors could not be followed over many years, the conclusions depended on cross-sectional statistical analysis. Fewer insertions were carried by abundant cord blood beta clonotypes, a similar but weaker trend appeared in young adult naive repertoires, and no such trend appeared in memory repertoires. Out-of-frame TCR alpha sequences shared between twins showed an excess of low generation-probability sequences compared with coincidental sharing between unrelated individuals. In monozygotic twins, out-of-frame TCR alpha sharing was systematically underestimated by recombination models, although the models agreed with sharing between unrelated individuals. Invariant T cells such as MAIT and iNKT could partly confound zero-insertion analyses, though diverse VJ usage argued against this for most clonotypes.

Only a few counts were recorded for this clonotype. Its recognized antigen is unknown. Per-base quality was not reported, and no clone a single base away is much larger than it. The receptor library was made with 5' RACE. Data came from an Illumina HiSeq 2000. A universal primer binding site was added through template switching, and the final cDNA carried a unique molecular identifier so that TCR cDNA molecules could be counted accurately. Specific primers in the conserved constant-segment region were used to synthesize first-strand cDNA for the TCR alpha and beta chains. To control for contamination, every cDNA library carried two barcodes: a SMART-Mk sample barcode plus Illumina barcodes. TruSeq adapter sequences, together with Illumina sample barcodes, were added in two successive PCR steps. TCR alpha and beta cDNA libraries were sequenced on the Illumina HiSeq platform with custom primers. On the study's bioinformatics: Raw reads were processed with MiGEC to extract unique molecular identifiers, and MiXCR was used to determine CDR3 positions. For each individual, recombination models were inferred using an EM algorithm with the repgenHMM and IGoR tools. The tcR package in R was used for shared clonotype analysis, with sharing normalized by the product of cloneset sizes. To study raw recombination free of thymic and clonal selection effects, out-of-frame nonproductive sequences were analyzed. TCRdb handled the public reads itself, with Q25 trimming in fastp and clone calling in MiXCR, and kept productive beta chains. Every distinct CDR3 protein forms one entry, paired with its most common genes and DNA. The V and J calls reflect TCRdb's pipeline rather than the authors' work. The sample yields a few hundred thousand distinct CDR3 sequences; 6.5% to 9.5% were counted once. The biggest ten clones account for 2% to 2.5% of the sample.

The data were also submitted as part of a second study, on yellow fever vaccine responses in identical twins. The other study reports the following: The authors reported that the T cell response to vaccination in identical twins appeared partly convergent and partly personalized. In identical twins, the study followed T cell clones that responded to the vaccine with precision.

The specimen sequenced was memory (CD45RO+) T cells sorted from blood. This specimen's cell subset or site label, interpreted: CD45RO+ enriched T cells. This clonotype was sampled from a woman aged 18-29 years in good health.

DNA sequence: TGCGCCAGCAGCCAGGGACTTAGTGGAGAGACCCAGTACTTC. Protein translation: CASSQGLSGETQYF. Here the chain combines TRBV5-1 and TRBJ2-5; TRBD2 is a possible D gene, resting on 6 matching bases. V gives up 4 bases and J gives up 4 bases, and the segment between their germline ends measures 14 bases. The CDR3 spans 14 residues, from the cysteine through the phenylalanine. Just the 42-base CDR3 DNA is kept, in frame starting at base 1. From the germline V gene, CDR1 is SGHRS and CDR2 is YFSETQ. With the portions outside the CDR3 filled from the reference TRBV5-1 and TRBJ2-5 genes, the complete variable region becomes KAGVTQTPRYLIKTRGQQVTLSCSPISGHRSVSWYQQTPGQGLQFLFEYFSETQRNKGNFPGRFSGRQFSNSRSEMNVSTLELGDSALYLCASSQGLSGETQYFGPGTRLLVL.